This T cell receptor (beta chain) originates from a study of blood T cell repertoires in COVID-19. Data came from immunoSEQ multiplex PCR; TCRdb stores just in-frame clones and leaves some out. The data show approximately 360,000 clones, roughly 80% seen once. V lost 1 base to trimming and J lost 4 bases, with 14 bases between them. The germline V gene has CDR1 LGHDT and CDR2 YNNKEL (reference sequence). The CDR3 is 16 amino acids. This sequence originates from a woman in her 50s who had recovered from COVID-19. Sequenced: PBMCs or T cells enriched from blood (not recorded which). The chain is built from TRBV3-1 (or the pseudogene TRBV3-2) and TRBJ1-3, with a possible D match to TRBD1 (6 bases). The CDR3 DNA follows: TGTGCCAGCAGCCAAGCGGCGGGGGGCTCCGGAAACACCATATATTTT. Protein sequence: CASSQAAGGSGNTIYF.